The 23 T cell receptor beta chains given below trace back to one sample, sequenced in a study of blood T cells in healthy people across ages. PCR was performed a second time for about 6 to 11 cycles using a sample-barcoded 5' primer and a J-beta primer mix. TCRdb passed the 5' RACE reads through MiXCR, listing each CDR3 protein once. The sample consists of roughly 800,000 distinct CDR3 sequences, roughly 25% of them appearing once. This same sample was also part of a study on T cells of mothers and their children.

The sample taken for sequencing was blood. The origin of the receptors is a boy aged 10-17 years in good health.

This clonotype was seen more than once but under ten times. The rearrangement uses TRBV9 and TRBJ1-3; tentatively, D is TRBD1 (5 bases). The CDR3 is 17 residues long. Germline V gives CDR1 SGDLS, CDR2 YYNGEE. V shed 3 bases and J shed 2 bases, with 18 bases lying between them. This CDR3 is CASSARDWGVPGNTIYF. The CDR3, as DNA: TGTGCCAGCAGCGCCCGGGACTGGGGAGTTCCTGGAAACACCATATATTTT.

There are a few counts of this clonotype. The chain employs TRBV4-3 and TRBJ2-4; weak D call: TRBD1 (6 bases). There are 14 residues in the CDR3. V was cut by 4 bases and J by 8 bases, with 15 bases left in between. Per germline, CDR1 LGHNA and CDR2 YSLEER. In DNA, the CDR3 is TGCGCCAGCAGCCCGGGACAAGGAAAGTACATTCAGTACTTC. It specifies CASSPGQGKYIQYF.

The chain couples TRBV7-3 to TRBJ2-3; D is perhaps TRBD2 (7 bases). The CDR3 sequence is 19 residues long. Germline V CDR1 and CDR2: SGHTA, FQGTGA. The V end lost 5 bases, the J end lost 0 bases, and 24 bases lay between the germline ends. The CDR3, as DNA: TGTGCCAGCAGCCCCCCGGGGGGCGGACAACCCTCTAGCACAGATACGCAGTATTTT. The encoded protein is CASSPPGGGQPSSTDTQYF. Full variable domain (missing parts from reference TRBV7-3 and TRBJ2-3): GAGVSQTPSNKVTEKGKYVELRCDPISGHTALYWYRQSLGQGPEFLIYFQGTGAADDSGLPNDRFFAVRPEGSVSTLKIQRTERGDSAVYLCASSPPGGGQPSSTDTQYFGPGTRLTVL.

This clonotype was detected only a few times. The chain combines TRBV7-2 with TRBJ2-4; unclear D gene. The CDR3 consists of 17 residues. Germline CDR1 SGHTA, CDR2 FQGNSA. V lost 5 bases and J lost 0, with 17 bases in between. The CDR3 DNA follows: TGTGCCAGCAGCAATCCTGGCAGATCTTTAGCCAAAAACATTCAGTACTTC. Residues: CASSNPGRSLAKNIQYF.

J is TRBJ1-5 and V is TRBV3-1, with unresolved D. The CDR3 has 14 amino acids. Trimming took 1 base from V and 5 from J, leaving 9 bases between them. CDR1 LGHDT and CDR2 YNNKEL come from the germline V gene (reference sequence). In DNA, the CDR3 is TGTGCCAGCAGCCAAGGGGGAGGTTATCAGCCCCAGCATTTT. It is translated as CASSQGGGYQPQHF.

The V and J genes are TRBV5-8 and TRBJ1-3; 7 bases map to TRBD1. CDR1 SGHTS and CDR2 YDEGEE come from the germline V gene. The CDR3 runs to 14 residues. The junction had 9 bases not matched to a gene; V was cut back by 9 bases and J by 3 bases. Written as DNA, the CDR3 is TGTGCCACTAGAGGGGGCGCGATTGGAAACACCATATATTTT. Translating gives CATRGGAIGNTIYF.

This clonotype was seen many times. The CDR3: CASSPGQGAYEQYF. The CDR3, as DNA: TGTGCCAGCAGCCCGGGACAGGGGGCCTACGAGCAGTACTTC. The chain carries TRBV12-3 or TRBV12-4 and TRBJ2-7, with 11 bases identical to TRBD1. The CDR3 spans 14 residues. J gave up 2 bases and V 6 bases, and 3 bases lay outside the gene matches.

The rearrangement uses TRBV28 and TRBJ1-5; D gene ambiguous. The CDR3 contains 14 residues. V was clipped by 6 bases and J by 8 bases, with 17 bases between them. Germline CDR1 reads MDHEN; CDR2 reads SYDVKM. The CDR3 DNA reads TGTGCCAGCAGCAGTGATCGGGCGAGGGAGCCCCAGCATTTT. It codes for CASSSDRAREPQHF.

The rearrangement links TRBV6-1 to TRBJ2-3; a possible D gene is TRBD1 (5 bases). CDR3 length equals 16 residues. Germline loops: CDR1 MNHNS, CDR2 SASEGT. V shed 7 bases and J shed 4 bases, with 21 bases lying between them. The CDR3 sequence: CASIRYGIQGPDTQYF. The CDR3 region has the DNA TGTGCCAGCATCCGTTATGGGATCCAGGGTCCAGATACGCAGTATTTT.

This clonotype was found once. The chain joins TRBV11-2 to TRBJ1-2, with 9 bases identical to TRBD1. With V trimmed by 4 bases and J by 4 bases, 7 bases remained unmatched. CDR1 is SGHAT and CDR2 is FQNNGV in the germline V gene. The CDR3 runs 15 residues. The CDR3, as DNA: TGTGCCAGCAGCTCCGGGACAGGGAAAGGCTATGGCTACACCTTC. It specifies CASSSGTGKGYGYTF.

V is TRBV6-6 and J is TRBJ2-5; D is perhaps TRBD1 (6 bases). This CDR3 has 16 residues. Between the trimmed V and J ends, which lost 4 bases and 5 bases, there was a span of 20 bases. Looked up from germline, CDR1 is MNHNY and CDR2 is SVGAGI (reference sequence). CDR3 bases: TGTGCCAGCAGTTCTTCCCGGACAGAGCAGCGGGAGACCCAGTACTTC. The encoded protein is CASSSSRTEQRETQYF.

The genes are TRBV20-1 and TRBJ2-1; TRBD1 or TRBD2 may be the D gene (5 bases each). This CDR3 comprises 14 residues. The V end lost 3 bases, the J end lost 7 bases, and 16 bases lay between the germline ends. Germline V CDR1 and CDR2: DFQATT, SNEGSKA (reference sequence). The CDR3 spells CSASGSAGTNEQFF. CDR3 DNA sequence: TGCAGTGCTAGTGGGAGTGCAGGGACGAATGAGCAGTTCTTC.

The chain couples TRBV5-1 to TRBJ1-1; 7 positions match TRBD1. The CDR3 is 16 amino acids. The V segment lost 2 bases and the J segment 3 bases; nucleotides outside the gene matches: 10. Germline CDR1 reads SGHRS; CDR2 reads YFSETQ. The CDR3 region is CASSFGNRGRYTEAFF. The CDR3 DNA sequence: TGCGCCAGCAGCTTTGGAAATAGGGGGCGATACACTGAAGCTTTCTTT.

This clonotype has only a few counts. The rearrangement joins TRBV10-3 to TRBJ2-1, with 9 bases lining up with TRBD2. Trimming took 4 bases from V and 0 from J; bases not matched to a gene: 10. CDR3 length: 18 amino acids. The germline gives CDR1 ENHRY, CDR2 SYGVKD. CDR3 amino acids: CAISVSGGPRSSYNEQFF. CDR3 bases: TGTGCCATCAGTGTTAGCGGGGGCCCTCGGAGCTCCTACAATGAGCAGTTCTTC.

This clonotype has just a few counts. The chain combines TRBV12-3 or TRBV12-4 with TRBJ2-4, with 7 bases fitting TRBD2. The CDR3 length is 15 residues. V was pared by 6 bases and J by 4 bases, with 9 bases of the junction left unmatched. The CDR3 DNA reads TGTGCCAGCAGGAAACCTGGCGGGGGAAAAAACATTCAGTACTTC. Its protein is CASRKPGGGKNIQYF.

This clonotype was observed a handful of times. The rearrangement uses TRBV5-6 and TRBJ1-5; the D is unclear. Per germline, CDR1 SGHDT and CDR2 YYEEEE. This CDR3 region has 14 residues. V was shortened by 0 bases and J by 4 bases, with 8 bases between the two germline ends. The CDR3 reads CASSLAGVNQPQHF. The CDR3 DNA sequence: TGTGCCAGCAGCTTGGCCGGGGTAAATCAGCCCCAGCATTTT.

The chain uses TRBV27 and TRBJ2-5; tentatively, D is TRBD2 (5 bases). The CDR3 has 17 residues. Trimming stripped 3 bases from V and 1 base from J, with 18 bases between. CDR1 and CDR2 from the germline V gene are MNHEY and SMNVEV (reference sequence). As DNA, the CDR3 is TGTGCCAGCAGTTTTAACTCCCACCGGAGCGGCCAAGAGACCCAGTACTTC. Residues: CASSFNSHRSGQETQYF.

In this sample, this clonotype turned up many times. The genes are TRBV18 and TRBJ2-7, with 9 positions matching TRBD1. Germline CDR1 KGHSH, CDR2 LQKENI. The CDR3 sequence is 12 residues long. The junction had 0 bases not matched to a gene; V was cut back by 3 bases and J by 6 bases. The DNA for the CDR3 is TGTGCCAGCTCACCGGACAGGGGCGAGCAGTACTTC. Its protein is CASSPDRGEQYF.

The rearrangement joins TRBV7-9 to TRBJ2-2; possible D gene TRBD2, 6 bases. Trimming removed 4 bases at V and 5 bases at J, with 14 bases between. This CDR3 spans 15 amino acids. Germline CDR1 and CDR2: SEHNR and FQNEAQ (reference sequence). CDR3 sequence (DNA): TGTGCCAGCAGCTCCTACTTGGGGGGAACCGGGGAGCTGTTTTTT. As protein: CASSSYLGGTGELFF.

In this sample, this clonotype turned up a few times. The chain combines TRBV2 with TRBJ1-5; D is perhaps TRBD1 (5 bases). Germline V gene sequence: CDR1 SNHLY, CDR2 FYNNEI. Trimming cost V 3 bases and J 2 bases, with 8 bases left between them. CDR3 length: 14 amino acids. CDR3 loop: CASSDWDGNQPQHF. Here the CDR3 DNA reads TGTGCCAGCAGTGATTGGGACGGCAATCAGCCCCAGCATTTT.

This clonotype was seen a few times. The genes are TRBV9 and TRBJ2-2, with TRBD1 matching 9 bases. J gave up 5 bases and V 4 bases, and 9 bases lay outside the gene matches. CDR1 SGDLS and CDR2 YYNGEE come from the germline V gene. The CDR3 loop spans 16 amino acids. The CDR3 sequence is CASSTRTGVKTGELFF. The CDR3 DNA sequence: TGTGCCAGCAGCACCCGGACAGGGGTTAAAACCGGGGAGCTGTTTTTT.

This clonotype was counted between two and nine times. V gene TRBV3-1 combines with J gene TRBJ1-3; D unresolved. Germline CDR1 reads LGHDT; CDR2 reads YNNKEL (reference sequence). The CDR3 has 14 amino acids. Deletions cut 0 bases from V and 0 bases from J, with 3 bases between. The CDR3 is CASSQDISGNTIYF. CDR3 DNA: TGTGCCAGCAGCCAAGACATCTCTGGAAACACCATATATTTT.

The sample holds a few counts of this clonotype. The chain is built from TRBV10-3 and TRBJ1-1; D might be TRBD1 (5 bases). Deletions cut 3 bases from V and 4 bases from J, with 12 bases between. From germline, CDR1 is ENHRY and CDR2 SYGVKD. The length of the CDR3 is 14 residues. The CDR3 protein is CAISDSGLRTEAFF. The CDR3 nucleotides are TGTGCCATCAGTGATTCGGGGCTTCGCACTGAAGCTTTCTTT.